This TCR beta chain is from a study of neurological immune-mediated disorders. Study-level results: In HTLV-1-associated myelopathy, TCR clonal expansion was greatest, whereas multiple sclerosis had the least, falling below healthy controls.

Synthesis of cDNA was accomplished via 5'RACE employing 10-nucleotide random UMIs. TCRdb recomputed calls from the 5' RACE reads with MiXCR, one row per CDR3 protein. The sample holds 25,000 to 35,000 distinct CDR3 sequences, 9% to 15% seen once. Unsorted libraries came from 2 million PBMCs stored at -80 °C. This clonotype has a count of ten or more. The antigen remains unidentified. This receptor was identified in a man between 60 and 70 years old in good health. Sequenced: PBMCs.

CDR3: CASSSGLAEYEQYF. The CDR3 nucleotides read TGTGCCAGCAGTTCGGGACTAGCGGAATACGAGCAGTACTTC. This rearrangement joins TRBV12-3 or TRBV12-4 to TRBJ2-7; 11 bases fit TRBD2. The length of the CDR3 is 14 residues. V trimming: 4 bases; J trimming: 4 bases; junction bases outside the gene matches: 3.